This T cell receptor (beta chain) was retrieved from a study of T cell repertoires in cytomegalovirus infection. TCRdb used MiXCR to reprocess the reads, holding one entry per CDR3 protein. This table has a few hundred thousand distinct CDR3 sequences, 35% to 50% appearing once. Germline CDR1 is DFQATT and CDR2 is SNEGSKA (reference sequence). The length of the CDR3 is 14 residues. The V and J ends lost 1 base and 2 bases respectively, with 12 bases between them. Comments on this clonotype: Its specificity is not known.

The rearrangement joins TRBV20-1 to TRBJ2-7; D perhaps matches TRBD1 (6 bases). The receptor was isolated from a human donor in good health (CMV status not recorded). Some clones in this sample may be carry-over from other donors' samples. Sequenced here: cultured PBMCs, sampled from culture after CMV antigen stimulation. The CDR3 reads CSARVGQSAYEQYF. CDR3 bases: TGCAGTGCTAGAGTGGGACAAAGCGCCTACGAGCAGTACTTC.